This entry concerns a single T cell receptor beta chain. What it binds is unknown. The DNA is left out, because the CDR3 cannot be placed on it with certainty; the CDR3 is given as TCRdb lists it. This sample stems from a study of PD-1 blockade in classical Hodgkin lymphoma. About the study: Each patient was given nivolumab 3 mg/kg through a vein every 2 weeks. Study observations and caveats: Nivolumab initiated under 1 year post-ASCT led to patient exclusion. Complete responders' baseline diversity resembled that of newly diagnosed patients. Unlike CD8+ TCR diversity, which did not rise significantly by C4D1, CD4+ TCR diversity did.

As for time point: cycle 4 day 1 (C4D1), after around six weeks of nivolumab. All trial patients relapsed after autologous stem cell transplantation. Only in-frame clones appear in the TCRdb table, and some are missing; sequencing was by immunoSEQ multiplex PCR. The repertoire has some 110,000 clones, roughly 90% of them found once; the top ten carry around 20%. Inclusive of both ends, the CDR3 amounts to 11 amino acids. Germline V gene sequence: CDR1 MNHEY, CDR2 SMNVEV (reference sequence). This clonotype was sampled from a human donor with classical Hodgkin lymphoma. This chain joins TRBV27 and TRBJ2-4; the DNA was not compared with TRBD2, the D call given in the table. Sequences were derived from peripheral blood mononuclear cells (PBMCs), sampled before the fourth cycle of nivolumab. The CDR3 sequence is CAVWASGSLYF.